The rows below give T cell receptor beta chains drawn from one sample of a study of graft-versus-host responses after intestinal transplantation. Measured with immunoSEQ multiplex PCR; TCRdb has only the in-frame clones, and not every one. The data contain 35,000 to 45,000 clones, more than 85% of them singletons. The sample here was PBMCs, taken 524 days after transplant. Receptors originate from a human patient who received an intestinal transplant, so some T cells may come from the graft donor. CDR3s include the opening cysteine and the closing phenylalanine or tryptophan. A D gene is named only where the DNA matches it firmly. Size values are once, few and many counts, or a class for expanded clones, and some rows have none.

>TRBD2|TRBJ2-5|few|TRBV28
CASSKPLTKTSGRVETQYF
TGTGCCAGCAGTAAACCCCTCACAAAGACTAGCGGGAGGGTAGAGACCCAGTACTTC
>TRBD2|TRBJ2-1|.|TRBV5-4
CASSRLTSGSVNEQFF
TGTGCCAGCAGCCGTCTCACTAGCGGGAGCGTAAATGAGCAGTTCTTC
>.|TRBJ2-7|.|TRBV5-4
CASSLKGAYEQYF
TGTGCCAGCAGCTTAAAGGGGGCCTACGAGCAGTACTTC
>TRBD2|TRBJ2-1|.|TRBV4-2
CASSQDDWASGRGEQFF
TGTGCCAGCAGCCAAGATGATTGGGCTAGCGGGAGGGGTGAGCAGTTCTTC
>TRBD1|TRBJ2-3|once|TRBV14
CASSRQGALRTDTQYF
TGTGCCAGCAGCCGTCAGGGGGCCTTACGTACAGATACGCAGTATTTT
>.|TRBJ2-7|.|TRBV23-1
CASSQGTHYEQYF
TGCGCCAGCAGTCAAGGGACACACTACGAGCAGTACTTC
>.|TRBJ1-1|.|TRBV9
CASSEGWVNTEAFF
TGTGCCAGCAGCGAAGGTTGGGTGAACACTGAAGCTTTCTTT
>.|TRBJ1-1|.|TRBV28
CASSLTPRNTEAFF
TGTGCCAGCAGTTTAACGCCACGGAACACTGAAGCTTTCTTT
>TRBD2|TRBJ2-5|.|TRBV28
CASSLLAGVSSQETQYF
TGTGCCAGCAGTTTACTAGCGGGAGTGAGTAGTCAAGAGACCCAGTACTTC
>TRBD2|TRBJ2-1|.|TRBV27
CASSSGTSGSSPTGEQFF
TGTGCCAGCAGTTCCGGGACTAGCGGGAGCTCGCCCACAGGGGAGCAGTTCTTC
>.|TRBJ2-7|.|TRBV7-2
CASSSRTSYEQYF
TGTGCCAGCAGCTCCCGGACCTCCTACGAGCAGTACTTC
>.|TRBJ2-7|.|TRBV27
CASSLRVGSNSYEQYF
TGTGCCAGCAGTTTGCGGGTAGGCTCGAATTCCTACGAGCAGTACTTC
>TRBD1|TRBJ1-2|.|TRBV15
CATTPGGRGYGYTF
TGTGCCACCACTCCAGGGGGTCGGGGCTATGGCTACACCTTC
>TRBD2|TRBJ2-1|.|TRBV11-1
CASSPPGLATYNEQFF
TGTGCCAGCAGCCCCCCGGGACTAGCGACCTACAATGAGCAGTTCTTC
>TRBD2|TRBJ2-3|.|TRBV19
CASSPSGLAGPSTDTQYF
TGTGCCAGTAGTCCATCGGGACTAGCGGGTCCTAGCACAGATACGCAGTATTTT
>TRBD2|TRBJ2-7|.|TRBV6-6
CASSYSGTSYEQYF
TGTGCCAGCAGTTACTCAGGGACTAGCTACGAGCAGTACTTC
>.|TRBJ2-7|.|TRBV19
CASSPGLTYEQYF
TGTGCCAGTAGTCCAGGACTTACCTACGAGCAGTACTTC
>TRBD1|TRBJ1-5|once|TRBV30
CAWSPGTGKQPQHF
TGTGCCTGGAGTCCCGGGACAGGGAAGCAGCCCCAGCATTTT
>.|TRBJ1-5|.|TRBV7-8
CASSGGVGQPQHF
TGTGCCAGCAGCGGGGGGGTTGGTCAGCCCCAGCATTTT
>TRBD1|TRBJ2-7|.|TRBV30
CAWDRGNYEQYF
TGTGCGTGGGACAGGGGCAATTACGAGCAGTACTTC
>.|TRBJ2-3|.|TRBV2
CASSSNRASTDTQYF
TGTGCCAGCAGTTCGAACAGGGCTAGCACAGATACGCAGTATTTT
>.|TRBJ2-7|once|TRBV28
CASSLSDYEQYF
TGTGCCAGCAGTTTATCCGACTACGAGCAGTACTTC
>.|TRBJ2-7|.|TRBV6-5
CASSYSGPGGSEQYF
TGTGCCAGCAGTTACTCCGGACCGGGGGGCTCCGAGCAGTACTTC
>TRBD1|TRBJ1-2|.|TRBV2
CASMAGGTYGYTF
TGTGCCAGCATGGCAGGGGGTACCTATGGCTACACCTTC
>.|TRBJ1-1|.|TRBV9
CASSTSGKNTEAFF
TGTGCCAGCAGCACTTCAGGGAAGAACACTGAAGCTTTCTTT
>.|TRBJ2-7|.|TRBV4-2
CASSQERRGVLPQYF
TGTGCCAGCAGCCAGGAGCGACGAGGAGTCTTACCGCAGTACTTC
>TRBD1|TRBJ1-1|.|TRBV30
CAWRTGGNTEAFF
TGTGCCTGGAGGACAGGGGGAAACACTGAAGCTTTCTTT
>TRBD2|TRBJ2-3|.|TRBV19
CASSLAGPPDTQYF
TGTGCCAGTAGTCTAGCGGGGCCCCCAGATACGCAGTATTTT
>TRBD1|TRBJ1-3|.|TRBV18
CASSTETGAGNTIYF
TGTGCCAGCTCAACCGAGACAGGGGCTGGAAACACCATATATTTT
>TRBD1|TRBJ1-2|.|TRBV10-3
CAISGDRGGYTF
TGTGCCATCAGTGGCGACAGGGGTGGCTACACCTTC
>.|TRBJ1-2|.|TRBV9
CASSVVNGYGYTF
TGTGCCAGCAGCGTAGTAAACGGCTATGGCTACACCTTC
>TRBD2|TRBJ2-1|.|TRBV23-1
CASSPQPQGLAGEITYNEQFF
TGCGCCAGCAGTCCCCAACCACAGGGACTAGCGGGAGAAATAACCTACAATGAGCAGTTCTTC
>.|TRBJ1-5|once|TRBV7-2
CASSLVFSNQPQHF
TGTGCCAGCAGCTTAGTCTTTAGCAATCAGCCCCAGCATTTT
>TRBD2|TRBJ2-7|.|TRBV9
CASSVGLGLAAYEQYF
TGTGCCAGCAGCGTAGGCCTCGGACTAGCGGCCTACGAGCAGTACTTC
>.|TRBJ1-2|.|TRBV7-9
CASTRTGGNGYTF
TGTGCCAGCACTCGTACAGGAGGAAATGGCTACACCTTC
>TRBD2|TRBJ2-1|.|TRBV5-4
CASSSLSGLGWYEQFF
TGTGCTAGCAGCTCATTGTCGGGACTAGGTTGGTATGAGCAGTTCTTC
>.|TRBJ1-5|.|TRBV9
CASSAGGASQPQHF
TGTGCCAGCAGCGCCGGGGGGGCTAGTCAGCCCCAGCATTTT
>.|TRBJ2-5|.|TRBV9
CASSSGIVWGETQYF
TGTGCCAGCAGCTCCGGGATTGTCTGGGGAGAGACCCAGTACTTC
>.|TRBJ1-5|once|TRBV9
CASSVGPRDQPQHF
TGTGCCAGCAGCGTAGGCCCAAGAGATCAGCCCCAGCATTTT
>.|TRBJ2-1|.|TRBV9
CASSVVDSYNEQFF
TGTGCCAGCAGCGTAGTAGACTCCTACAATGAGCAGTTCTTC
>TRBD1|TRBJ1-3|.|TRBV19
CASSTAPGQVYSGNTIYF
TGTGCCAGTAGTACCGCCCCCGGACAGGTGTACTCTGGAAACACCATATATTTT
>TRBD1|TRBJ1-2|.|TRBV10-3
CAISADRGTRNYGYTF
TGTGCCATCAGTGCGGACAGGGGGACTAGGAACTATGGCTACACCTTC
>TRBD2|TRBJ2-1|.|TRBV5-1
CASSIRSGSSYNEQFF
TGCGCCAGCAGCATCCGTAGCGGGAGCTCCTACAATGAGCAGTTCTTC